The clone carrying this TCR beta chain was seen a single time. This sample is part of a study of blood T cell repertoires in COVID-19. Only in-frame clones appear in the TCRdb table, and some are missing; sequencing was by immunoSEQ multiplex PCR. The sample includes about 260,000 clones, approximately 80% of them seen just once. The CDR3 runs 15 residues. The V gene lost 1 base and the J gene lost 7 bases, with 14 bases spanning the gap. The V gene's germline CDR1 is WNHNN and CDR2 SYGVQD (reference sequence). This chain uses TRBV10-1 with TRBJ2-1, with D perhaps TRBD1 (6 bases). The sequence derives from a man in his sixties with acute or convalescent COVID-19. Sequenced input: peripheral blood. In DNA, the CDR3 is TGCGCCAGCAGTGAGTTTAGGGGGTCTGGGAATGAGCAGTTCTTC. This gives the protein CASSEFRGSGNEQFF.